The T cell receptor (beta chain) described here comes from a study of early stage breast cancer tumors. Across the study: ER+/PR+/HER2- status applied to about 70% of the 16 invasive breast tumors.

Study-level findings and limits: In about 90% of the 16 patients, blood comparison separated tumor from normal breast. Bulk DNA sequencing of unsorted cells missed chain pairing and markers.

The CDR3 length is 14 residues. Trimming removed 5 bases from V and 2 bases from J; junction bases left unmatched: 6. Germline CDR1 is WNHNN and CDR2 is SYGVQD (reference sequence). In regard to this clone: No antigen is known for it.

Profiled with immunoSEQ multiplex PCR; TCRdb holds only in-frame clones, not every one. This sample has about 15,000 clones, with approximately 84% found just once. The sequencing sample was made of normal breast tissue next to the tumor. The chain recombines TRBV10-1 with TRBJ2-7; TRBD1 agrees at 7 bases. The TCR was taken from a person aged 25 to 39 with breast cancer. CDR3 in DNA: TGCGCCAGCAGTAGAACAGGGGTCCCCTACGAGCAGTACTTC. Protein: CASSRTGVPYEQYF.